The TCR beta chain described here comes from a study of blood T cell repertoires in COVID-19. Study as a whole: Researchers got acute and convalescent COVID-19 samples from the United States, Italy and Spain.

Original handling: Using reference gene primer amplification, nucleated cell counts were estimated. Repertoires were generated with immunoSEQ multiplex PCR, while TCRdb's copy carries only in-frame clones and drops some. V and J calls and clone size are given by that table; D and trimming were obtained from the DNA. The sample holds 25,000 to 30,000 clones, about two thirds seen once. CDR3 length equals 13 residues. Germline CDR1 is SGHAT and CDR2 is FQDESV (reference sequence). Trimming shortened V by 6 bases and J by 2 bases, and 10 bases separated the two germline ends. This TCR came from a boy between 2 and 10 years old with active or convalescent COVID-19. The chain has TRBV11-1 and TRBJ1-1; D might be TRBD1 (6 bases). Sequencing used peripheral blood. CDR3 in DNA: TGTGCCAGCAGTTTGGACAGTAACACTGAAGCTTTCTTT. Its protein product is CASSLDSNTEAFF.